This entry features one TCR beta chain sequence. The repertoire was sequenced with immunoSEQ multiplex PCR; TCRdb's copy has only in-frame clones and lacks some. The top ten clones hold about 5.1% of a sample with approximately 65,000 clones, roughly 86% of them seen once. The sample originates from a study of technical replicates of blood from a few donors. CDR1 MGHRA and CDR2 YSYEKL come from the germline V gene. The length of the CDR3 is 16 residues. V lost 1 base, J lost 11 bases, and 20 bases lay in between. The material sequenced was PBMCs. The chain is built from TRBV4-1 and TRBJ1-4; D is unclear. The clonotype was recovered from a human donor in good health. Some clones in this sample may be carry-over from other donors' samples. CDR3 in DNA: TGCGCCAGCAGCCAAGGTCCGGAGACTGCTGGTTCGAAACTGTTTTTT. Protein sequence: CASSQGPETAGSKLFF.